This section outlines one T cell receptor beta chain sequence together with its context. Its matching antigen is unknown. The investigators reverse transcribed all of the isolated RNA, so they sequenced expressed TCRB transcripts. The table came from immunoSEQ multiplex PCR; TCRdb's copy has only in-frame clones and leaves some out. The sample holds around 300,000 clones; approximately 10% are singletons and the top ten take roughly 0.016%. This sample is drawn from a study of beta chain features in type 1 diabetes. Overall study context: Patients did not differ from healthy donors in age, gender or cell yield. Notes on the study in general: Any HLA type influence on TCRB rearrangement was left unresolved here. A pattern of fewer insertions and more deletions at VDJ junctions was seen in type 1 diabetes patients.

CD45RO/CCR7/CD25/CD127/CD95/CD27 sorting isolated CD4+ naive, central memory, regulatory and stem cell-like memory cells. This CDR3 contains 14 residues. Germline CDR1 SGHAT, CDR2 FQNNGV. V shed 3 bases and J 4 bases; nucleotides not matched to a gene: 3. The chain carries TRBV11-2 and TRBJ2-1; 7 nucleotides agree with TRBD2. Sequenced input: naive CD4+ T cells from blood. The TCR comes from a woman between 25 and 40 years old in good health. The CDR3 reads CASSFREAYNEQFF. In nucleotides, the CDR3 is TGTGCCAGCAGCTTCCGGGAGGCTTACAATGAGCAGTTCTTC.